These 15 T cell receptor beta chains came from one sample sequenced in a study of spatial heterogeneity in lung cancer (dated by TCRdb to the late 2010s). General findings and caveats noted by the study authors: The tumor nonsynonymous mutation count correlated with the number of expanded intratumoral alpha and beta TCRs.

Taken with the paper, the label for time point translates to: sample taken at primary tumor resection. The antigens of these receptors remain unknown. The receptor library was made with 5' RACE. The listed sequencing device is NextSeq 500. TCRdb trimmed public reads at Q25 via fastp, called clones via MiXCR and kept in-frame beta chains. Here each entry gathers all rows of one CDR3 protein and keeps the most common genes and DNA. The sample profile shows about 3,500 distinct CDR3 sequences; 13% of them were found once. The biggest ten clones account for about a tenth of the sample. The sample was lung tumor tissue, taken at surgery. These receptors originate from a female donor with early-stage non-small cell lung cancer.

The V gene is TRBV10-3, the J gene TRBJ2-3, with D maybe TRBD1 (5 bases). The germline V and J ends were trimmed by 0 bases and 3 bases, with 10 bases remaining between them. The germline gives CDR1 ENHRY, CDR2 SYGVKD. The CDR3 runs to 15 residues. CDR3 in DNA: TGTGCCATCAGTGAGTCGGGGCTCGAGACAGATACGCAGTATTTT. Its translation is CAISESGLETDTQYF.

This clonotype is categorized as medium-sized. V gene TRBV7-9 combines with J gene TRBJ1-2; unclear D gene. Trimming removed 3 bases from V and 4 bases from J, with 9 bases in between. Germline-derived CDR1 and CDR2 are SEHNR and FQNEAQ (reference sequence). The CDR3 totals 13 residues. The CDR3 region is CASSFAGFYGYTF. CDR3 bases: TGTGCCAGCAGCTTTGCAGGATTCTATGGCTACACCTTC. Full variable domain (outside the CDR3, taken from reference TRBV7-9 and TRBJ1-2): DTGVSQNPRHKITKRGQNVTFRCDPISEHNRLYWYRQTLGQGPEFLTYFQNEAQLEKSRLLSDRFSAERPKGSFSTLEIQRTEQGDSAMYLCASSFAGFYGYTFGSGTRLTVV.

This clonotype qualifies as medium-sized. This chain uses TRBV20-1 with TRBJ2-5; the match to TRBD1 covers 9 bases. The germline CDR1 and CDR2 sequences are DFQATT and SNEGSKA (reference sequence). The V segment lost 3 bases and the J segment 2 bases; nucleotides outside the gene matches: 10. This CDR3 has 16 residues. CDR3 protein: CSAREPSGTGQETQYF. CDR3 sequence (DNA): TGCAGTGCTAGGGAACCCTCCGGGACAGGGCAAGAGACCCAGTACTTC.

This clonotype was seen many times. CDR3 in DNA: TGTGCCAGCAGCTCGCTCTCTGGGACCGGGACTAGCGGCCCCTACGAGCAGTACTTC. It yields the protein CASSSLSGTGTSGPYEQYF. The gene calls are TRBV5-6 and TRBJ2-7; 11 positions match TRBD2. Per the germline V gene, CDR1 is SGHDT and CDR2 is YYEEEE. The CDR3 runs to 19 residues. The V and J ends lost 3 bases and 2 bases, in that order; junction bases with no gene match: 16.

The V gene is TRBV2, the J gene TRBJ2-1; the D is unclear. The CDR3 has 14 residues. Germline V gene sequence: CDR1 SNHLY, CDR2 FYNNEI. V was trimmed by 3 bases and J by 1 base, leaving 7 bases between them. Written as DNA, the CDR3 is TGTGCCAGCAGTGAGTCCGGATCCTACAATGAGCAGTTCTTC. It codes for CASSESGSYNEQFF.

This chain links TRBV10-3 with TRBJ2-1; 9 bases agree with TRBD2. The V gene's germline CDR1 is ENHRY and CDR2 SYGVKD. The CDR3 has 15 amino acids. The J segment lost 7 bases and the V segment lost 11 bases, leaving 15 bases of the junction unmatched. The CDR3 nucleotides are TGTGCCGCGGAGGCTAGCGGGGCCAAAGGGAATGAGCAGTTCTTC. This translates into CAAEASGAKGNEQFF.

This clonotype counts as medium-sized (0.01 to 0.1%). V is TRBV20-1 and J is TRBJ2-3; the D is unclear. Trimming shortened V by 4 bases and J by 4 bases, and 15 bases separated the two germline ends. This CDR3 contains 14 residues. Germline assignment: CDR1 DFQATT and CDR2 SNEGSKA (reference sequence). Written as DNA, the CDR3 is TGCAGTGCTATATTAGGGATTCGTCCAGATACGCAGTATTTT. It encodes CSAILGIRPDTQYF.

This clonotype appeared many times. This chain connects TRBV29-1 to TRBJ2-1; 7 positions match TRBD2. Germline assignment: CDR1 SQVTM and CDR2 ANQGSEA. V lost 4 bases and J lost 9; bases outside the gene matches: 9. This CDR3 spans 13 amino acids. The CDR3 nucleotides are TGCAGCGTTGGAGGGAGGGCCGGGGGTGAGCAGTTCTTC. It encodes CSVGGRAGGEQFF.

The sample holds many counts of this clonotype. The V and J genes are TRBV7-2 and TRBJ2-7, with D perhaps given as TRBD1 or TRBD2 (5 bases each). V lost 3 bases and J 3 bases, leaving 15 bases between the germline ends. This CDR3 region has 15 residues. The V gene's germline CDR1 is SGHTA and CDR2 FQGNSA. CDR3 nucleotides: TGTGCCAGCAGCTTGGAGGCTGGGGGACGCTACGAGCAGTACTTC. The encoded protein is CASSLEAGGRYEQYF. Drawing the rest from reference TRBV7-2 and TRBJ2-7, the complete variable domain is GAGVSQSPSNKVTEKGKDVELRCDPISGHTALYWYRQSLGQGLEFLIYFQGNSAPDKSGLPSDRFSAERTGGSVSTLTIQRTQQEDSAVYLCASSLEAGGRYEQYFGPGTRLTVT.

By proportion, this clonotype is medium-sized. The chain carries TRBV18 and TRBJ2-1; D is uncertain. Trimming took off 6 bases at V and 9 bases at J, with 12 bases between the two ends. Germline CDR1 and CDR2: KGHSH and LQKENI. This CDR3 has 12 residues. The CDR3 loop reads CASSPLPGEQFF. CDR3 nucleotide sequence: TGTGCCAGCTCGCCGTTACCCGGTGAGCAGTTCTTC.

This clonotype qualifies as medium-sized. The rearrangement uses TRBV3-1 and TRBJ2-3; D not certain. Germline V lookup: CDR1 LGHDT, CDR2 YNNKEL (reference sequence). V was trimmed by 1 base and J by 10 bases, leaving 9 bases between them. The CDR3 runs 12 residues. This CDR3 reads CASSQVASAQYF. In nucleotides, the CDR3 is TGTGCCAGCAGCCAAGTAGCTAGTGCGCAGTATTTT.

The chain uses TRBV2 and TRBJ2-3; TRBD2 might be the D (7 bases). The CDR3 has 14 residues. Looked up from germline, CDR1 is SNHLY and CDR2 is FYNNEI. V lost 10 bases and J 2 bases, leaving 16 bases between the germline ends. This chain's CDR3 is CANRGGTTTDTQYF. CDR3 nucleotides: TGTGCCAATAGAGGGGGGACTACCACAGATACGCAGTATTTT. Combining the CDR3 with reference TRBV2 and TRBJ2-3 gives the whole variable domain EPEVTQTPSHQVTQMGQEVILRCVPISNHLYFYWYRQILGQKVEFLVSFYNNEISEKSEIFDDQFSVERPDGSNFTLKIRSTKLEDSAMYFCANRGGTTTDTQYFGPGTRLTVL.

In this sample, this clonotype turned up many times. The J gene is TRBJ1-4, the V gene TRBV30; no reliable D call. The V gene lost 3 bases and the J gene lost 0 bases, with 11 bases spanning the gap. Per the germline V gene, CDR1 is GTSNPN and CDR2 is SVGIG (reference sequence). The CDR3 length is 15 residues. The CDR3 DNA follows: TGTGCCTGGAGGAGGCAGGCTACAACTAATGAAAAACTGTTTTTT. It encodes CAWRRQATTNEKLFF.

This clonotype appeared many times. The chain carries TRBV29-1 and TRBJ1-1, with no clear D. V dropped 5 bases and J dropped 0 bases, with 7 bases sitting between them. The CDR3 has 12 amino acids. Germline-derived CDR1 and CDR2 are SQVTM and ANQGSEA. The CDR3, as DNA: TGCAGCGTTACCGGACTGAACACTGAAGCTTTCTTT. Encoded protein: CSVTGLNTEAFF.

By share, this clonotype ranks as medium-sized. V gene TRBV28 combines with J gene TRBJ2-7, with D perhaps TRBD1 (6 bases). In germline, CDR1 is MDHEN, CDR2 SYDVKM. V lost 6 bases to trimming and J lost 2 bases, with 23 bases between them. CDR3 length: 17 amino acids. The CDR3 reads CASSSNTWTAHTYEQYF. The CDR3 coding sequence is TGTGCCAGCAGCTCTAACACCTGGACAGCCCATACCTACGAGCAGTACTTC.